The TCR beta chain described here comes from a study of cytomegalovirus exposure and HLA in healthy donors. Study observations and caveats: Analyzed later, most CMV-associated TCR beta chains appeared HLA-restricted.

As to this clone: Its specificity is unknown.

The PCR contained 60 Vbeta and 13 Jbeta primers. The table came from immunoSEQ multiplex PCR; TCRdb's copy has only in-frame clones and leaves some out. There are 95,000 to 100,000 clones in the sample; about 74% occur only once, and roughly 7.1% lies in the top ten. Material: PBMCs. The TCR originated in a female donor in good health and CMV-seronegative.

CDR3 bases: TGCGCCAGCAGCTTCGGGACTAGCGCGGGCAATGAGCAGTTCTTC. Translation: CASSFGTSAGNEQFF. This sequence joins TRBV5-1 and TRBJ2-1; TRBD2 aligns across 10 bases. This CDR3 is built from 15 residues. Germline V gene lookup returns CDR1 SGHRS and CDR2 YFSETQ. The junction had 5 bases not matched to a gene; V was cut back by 2 bases and J by 6 bases.